The TCR beta chain described here comes from a study of T cell responses to AZD1222 COVID-19 vaccine. This CDR3 contains 15 residues. Overall study results and limits: A reported finding is that nearly half of spike-specific TCRs target unmutated variant regions. Clonal diversity was possibly underestimated; the donors were predominantly white British and more often female.

Comment on this clone: Antigen: not known.

Using immunoSEQ multiplex PCR, the repertoire was profiled, and TCRdb retains in-frame clones only, with some absent. The sample yields around 150,000 clones, approximately 90% seen once. The chain links TRBV12-2 to TRBJ2-5; the listed D gene, TRBD2, was not tested against the DNA. TRBV12-2 is marked as a pseudogene. This receptor was taken from an adult who received the AZD1222 COVID-19 vaccine. This specimen consisted of peripheral blood, obtained 28 days after the second AZD1222 dose. CDR3 coding DNA: TGTGCAAGTCGCTTAACGGCTAGCGGGAGGGAGACCCAGTACTTC. Its translation is CASRLTASGRETQYF.